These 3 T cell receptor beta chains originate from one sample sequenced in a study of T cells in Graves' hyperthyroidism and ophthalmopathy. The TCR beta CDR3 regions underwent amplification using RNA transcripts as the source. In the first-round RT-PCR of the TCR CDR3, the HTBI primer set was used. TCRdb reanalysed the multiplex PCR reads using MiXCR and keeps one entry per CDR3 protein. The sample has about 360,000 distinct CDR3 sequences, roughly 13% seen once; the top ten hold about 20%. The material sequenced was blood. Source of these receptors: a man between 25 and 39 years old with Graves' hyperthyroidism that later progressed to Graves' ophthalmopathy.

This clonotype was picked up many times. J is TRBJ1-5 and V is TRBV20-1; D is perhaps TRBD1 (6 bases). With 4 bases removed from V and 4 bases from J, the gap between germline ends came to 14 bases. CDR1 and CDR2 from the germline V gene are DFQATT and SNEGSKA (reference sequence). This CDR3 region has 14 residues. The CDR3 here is CSAIAGAGNQPQHF. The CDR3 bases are TGCAGTGCTATTGCAGGGGCAGGGAATCAGCCCCAGCATTTT.

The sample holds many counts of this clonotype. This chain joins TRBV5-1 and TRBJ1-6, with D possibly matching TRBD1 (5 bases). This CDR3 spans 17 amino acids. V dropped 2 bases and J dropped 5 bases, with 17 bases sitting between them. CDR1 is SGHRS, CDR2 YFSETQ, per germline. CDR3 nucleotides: TGCGCCAGCAGCTTCCTCCCGCCGGGACTTAATAATTCACCCCTCCACTTT. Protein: CASSFLPPGLNNSPLHF.

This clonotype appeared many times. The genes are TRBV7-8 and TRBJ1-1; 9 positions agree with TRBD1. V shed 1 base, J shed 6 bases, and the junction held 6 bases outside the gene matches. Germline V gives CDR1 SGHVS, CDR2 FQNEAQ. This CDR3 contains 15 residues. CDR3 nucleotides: TGTGCCAGCAGCTTAGTTGGGACAGGGAGGGCTGAAGCTTTCTTT. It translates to CASSLVGTGRAEAFF.